What follows describes a single TCR beta chain. The antigen is not known. Patients were excluded because of uncontrolled infection, other autoimmune disease, pregnancy or lactation. PBMCs were obtained from approximately 9.2 ml fresh peripheral blood. RNA transcripts provided the source from which TCR beta CDR3 regions were amplified. RT-PCR in the first round (using the HTBI primer set) targeted the TCR CDR3. TCRdb reanalysed the multiplex PCR reads using MiXCR and keeps one entry per CDR3 protein. Seen here are over 650,000 distinct CDR3 sequences, about 16% observed once, and the top ten hold under 9.5%. CDR3 length: 15 residues. V shed 1 base, J shed 2 bases, and the junction held 6 bases outside the gene matches. The germline V gene has CDR1 SGHRS and CDR2 YFSETQ. The sample is drawn from a study of T cells in Graves' hyperthyroidism and ophthalmopathy. Study-wide points: Most thyroid clonotypes expanded above 0.001 appeared in blood too.

This TCR came from a man aged 18 to 29 with Graves' hyperthyroidism. Specimen: blood. The chain recombines TRBV5-1 with TRBJ2-7; TRBD1 matches at 7 bases. The CDR3 DNA reads as TGCGCCAGCAGCTTGTGGGGGACAGAAGCCTACGAGCAGTACTTC. Protein product: CASSLWGTEAYEQYF.